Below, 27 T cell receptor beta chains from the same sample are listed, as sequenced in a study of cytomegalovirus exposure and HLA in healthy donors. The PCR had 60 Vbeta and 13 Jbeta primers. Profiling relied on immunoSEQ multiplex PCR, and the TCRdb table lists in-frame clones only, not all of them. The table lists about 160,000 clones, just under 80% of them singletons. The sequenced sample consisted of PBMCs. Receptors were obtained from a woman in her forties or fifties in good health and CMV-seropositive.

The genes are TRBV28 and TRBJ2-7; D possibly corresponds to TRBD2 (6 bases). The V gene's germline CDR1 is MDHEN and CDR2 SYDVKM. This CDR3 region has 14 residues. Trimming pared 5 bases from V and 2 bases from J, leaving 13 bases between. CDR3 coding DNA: TGTGCCAGCAGTACCGCGGGGTCCACCTACGAGCAGTACTTC. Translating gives CASSTAGSTYEQYF.

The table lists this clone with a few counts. CDR3 sequence (DNA): TGTGCCAGCAGCGTAGGTTCAGGGTCGTATGACGAGCAGTACTTC. This encodes CASSVGSGSYDEQYF. The chain links TRBV9 to TRBJ2-5; maybe TRBD1 (5 bases). TRBJ2-7 explains the end of the DNA better; the J call may be wrong. Germline lookup yields CDR1 SGDLS and CDR2 YYNGEE. CDR3 size: 15 residues.

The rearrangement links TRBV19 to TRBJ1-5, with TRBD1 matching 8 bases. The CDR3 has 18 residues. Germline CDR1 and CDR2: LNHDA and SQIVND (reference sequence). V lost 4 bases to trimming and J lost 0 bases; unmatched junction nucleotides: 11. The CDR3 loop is CASSKAGDRRYSNQPQHF. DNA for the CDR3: TGTGCCAGTAGTAAGGCCGGGGACAGGAGATATAGCAATCAGCCCCAGCATTTT.

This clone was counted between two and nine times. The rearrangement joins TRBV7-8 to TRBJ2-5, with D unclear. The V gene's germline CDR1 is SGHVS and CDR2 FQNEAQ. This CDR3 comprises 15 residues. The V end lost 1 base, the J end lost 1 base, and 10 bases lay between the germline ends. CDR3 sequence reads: CASSLVARGQETQYF. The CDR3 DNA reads TGTGCCAGCAGCTTAGTAGCTCGAGGCCAAGAGACCCAGTACTTC.

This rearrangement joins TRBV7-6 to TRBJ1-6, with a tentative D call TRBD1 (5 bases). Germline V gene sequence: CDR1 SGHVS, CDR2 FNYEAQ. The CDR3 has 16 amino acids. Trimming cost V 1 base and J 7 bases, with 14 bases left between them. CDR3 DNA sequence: TGTGCCAGCAGCTTAGGGAACCGGGGGACCAATTCACCCCTCCACTTT. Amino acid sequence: CASSLGNRGTNSPLHF.

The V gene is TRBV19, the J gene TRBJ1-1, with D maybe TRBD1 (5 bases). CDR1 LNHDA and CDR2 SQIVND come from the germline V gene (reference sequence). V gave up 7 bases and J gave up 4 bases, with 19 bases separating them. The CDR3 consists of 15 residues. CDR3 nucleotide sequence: TGTGCCAGTACCCAACTATCAGGGATTAGCACTGAAGCTTTCTTT. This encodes CASTQLSGISTEAFF.

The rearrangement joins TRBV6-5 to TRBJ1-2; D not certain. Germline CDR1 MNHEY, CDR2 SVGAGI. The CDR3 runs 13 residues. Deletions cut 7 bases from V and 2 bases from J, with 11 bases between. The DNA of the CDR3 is TGTGCCAGCACCTATAACGGGAACTATGGCTACACCTTC. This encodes CASTYNGNYGYTF.

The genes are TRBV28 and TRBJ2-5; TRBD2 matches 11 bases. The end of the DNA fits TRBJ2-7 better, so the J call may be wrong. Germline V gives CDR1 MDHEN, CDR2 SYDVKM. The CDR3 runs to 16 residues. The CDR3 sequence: CASSPLTSGIPYEQYF. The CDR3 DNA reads TGTGCCAGCAGTCCCCTGACTAGCGGGATCCCCTACGAGCAGTACTTC.

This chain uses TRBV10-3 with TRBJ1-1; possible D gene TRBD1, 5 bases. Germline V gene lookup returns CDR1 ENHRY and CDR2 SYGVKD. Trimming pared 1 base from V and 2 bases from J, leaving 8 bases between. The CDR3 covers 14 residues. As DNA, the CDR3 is TGTGCCATCAGTGAGTTGGGGACTAACACTGAAGCTTTCTTT. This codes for CAISELGTNTEAFF.

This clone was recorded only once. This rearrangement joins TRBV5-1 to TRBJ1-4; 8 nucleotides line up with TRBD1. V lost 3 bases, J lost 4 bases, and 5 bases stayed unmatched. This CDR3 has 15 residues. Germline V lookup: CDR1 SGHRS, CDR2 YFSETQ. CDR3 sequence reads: CASSWGTGYNEKLFF. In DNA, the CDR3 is TGCGCCAGCAGCTGGGGGACAGGATATAATGAAAAACTGTTTTTT.

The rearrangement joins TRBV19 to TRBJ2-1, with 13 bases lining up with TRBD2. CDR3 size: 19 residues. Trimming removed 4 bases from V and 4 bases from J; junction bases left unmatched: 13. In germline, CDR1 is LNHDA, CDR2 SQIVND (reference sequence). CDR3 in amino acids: CASSRTSGSPTTGYNEQFF. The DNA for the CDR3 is TGTGCCAGTAGTAGGACTAGCGGGAGTCCGACGACGGGGTACAATGAGCAGTTCTTC.

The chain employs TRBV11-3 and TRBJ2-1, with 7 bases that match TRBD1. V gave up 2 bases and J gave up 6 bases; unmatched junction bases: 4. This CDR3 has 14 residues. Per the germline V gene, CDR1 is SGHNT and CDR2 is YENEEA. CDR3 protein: CASSLHRGGNEQFF. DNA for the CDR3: TGTGCCAGCAGCTTACACAGGGGCGGCAATGAGCAGTTCTTC.

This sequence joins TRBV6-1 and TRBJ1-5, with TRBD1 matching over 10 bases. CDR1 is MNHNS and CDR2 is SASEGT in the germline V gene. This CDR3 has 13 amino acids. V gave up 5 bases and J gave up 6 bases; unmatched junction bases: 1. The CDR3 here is CASSWDRGQPQHF. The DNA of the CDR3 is TGTGCCAGCAGTTGGGACAGGGGTCAGCCCCAGCATTTT.

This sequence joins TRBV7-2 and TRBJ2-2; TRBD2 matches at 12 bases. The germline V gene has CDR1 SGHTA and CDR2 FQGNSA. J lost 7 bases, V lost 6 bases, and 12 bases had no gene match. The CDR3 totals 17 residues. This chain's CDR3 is CASRQAASGRAGGELFF. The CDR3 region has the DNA TGTGCCAGCAGGCAAGCAGCTAGCGGGAGGGCCGGCGGGGAGCTGTTTTTT.

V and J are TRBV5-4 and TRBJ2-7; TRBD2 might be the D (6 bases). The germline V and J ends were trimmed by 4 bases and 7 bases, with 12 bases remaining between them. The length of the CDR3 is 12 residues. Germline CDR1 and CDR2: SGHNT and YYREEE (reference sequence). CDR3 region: CASSGGTGEQYF. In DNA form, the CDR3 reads TGTGCCAGCAGCGGGGGGACTGGGGAGCAGTACTTC. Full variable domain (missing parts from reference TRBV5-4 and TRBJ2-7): ETGVTQSPTHLIKTRGQQVTLRCSSQSGHNTVSWYQQALGQGPQFIFQYYREEENGRGNFPPRFSGLQFPNYSSELNVNALELDDSALYLCASSGGTGEQYFGPGTRLTVT.

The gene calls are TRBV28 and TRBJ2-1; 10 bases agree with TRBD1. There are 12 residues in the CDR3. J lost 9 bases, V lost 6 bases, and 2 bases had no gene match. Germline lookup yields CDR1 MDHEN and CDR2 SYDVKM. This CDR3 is CASRRTGGEQFF. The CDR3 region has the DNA TGTGCCAGCAGGCGGACAGGGGGTGAGCAGTTCTTC. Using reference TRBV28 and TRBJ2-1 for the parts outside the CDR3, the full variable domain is DVKVTQSSRYLVKRTGEKVFLECVQDMDHENMFWYRQDPGLGLRLIYFSYDVKMKEKGDIPEGYSVSREKKERFSLILESASTNQTSMYLCASRRTGGEQFFGPGTRLTVL.

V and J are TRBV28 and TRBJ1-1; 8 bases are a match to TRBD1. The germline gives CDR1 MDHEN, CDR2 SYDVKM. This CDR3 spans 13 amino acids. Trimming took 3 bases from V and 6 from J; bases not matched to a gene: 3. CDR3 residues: CASSLDREAEAFF. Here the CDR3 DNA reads TGTGCCAGCAGTTTGGACAGGGAGGCTGAAGCTTTCTTT.

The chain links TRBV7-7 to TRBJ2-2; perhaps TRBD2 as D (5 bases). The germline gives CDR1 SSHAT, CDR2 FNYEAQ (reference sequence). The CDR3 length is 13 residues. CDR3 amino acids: CAFRGTNTGELFF. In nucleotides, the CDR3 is TGTGCTTTCCGGGGAACGAACACCGGGGAGCTGTTTTTT.

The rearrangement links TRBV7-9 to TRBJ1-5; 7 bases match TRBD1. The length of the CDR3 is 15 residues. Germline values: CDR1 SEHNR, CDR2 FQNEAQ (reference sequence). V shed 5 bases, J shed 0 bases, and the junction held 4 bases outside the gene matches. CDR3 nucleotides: TGTGCCAGCAGCCCGGGACAGTATAGCAATCAGCCCCAGCATTTT. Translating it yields CASSPGQYSNQPQHF.

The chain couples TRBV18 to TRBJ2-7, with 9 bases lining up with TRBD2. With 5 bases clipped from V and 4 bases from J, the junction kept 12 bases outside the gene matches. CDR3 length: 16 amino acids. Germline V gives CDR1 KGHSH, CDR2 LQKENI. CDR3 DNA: TGTGCCAGCTCATCTGACATTGCGGGGGGGGGATACGAGCAGTACTTC. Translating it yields CASSSDIAGGGYEQYF.

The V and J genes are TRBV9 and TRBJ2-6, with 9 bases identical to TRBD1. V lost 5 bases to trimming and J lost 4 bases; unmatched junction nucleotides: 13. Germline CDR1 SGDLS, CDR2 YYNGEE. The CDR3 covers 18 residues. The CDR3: CASRGGTGSKSGANVLTF. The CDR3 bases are TGTGCCAGCAGGGGGGGGACAGGGTCTAAATCCGGGGCCAACGTCCTGACTTTC.

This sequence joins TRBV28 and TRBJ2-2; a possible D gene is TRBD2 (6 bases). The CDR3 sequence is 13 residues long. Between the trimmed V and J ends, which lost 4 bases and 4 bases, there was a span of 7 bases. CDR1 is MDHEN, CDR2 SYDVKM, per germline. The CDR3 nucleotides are TGTGCCAGCAGTTGGAGGGCCACCGGGGAGCTGTTTTTT. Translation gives CASSWRATGELFF.

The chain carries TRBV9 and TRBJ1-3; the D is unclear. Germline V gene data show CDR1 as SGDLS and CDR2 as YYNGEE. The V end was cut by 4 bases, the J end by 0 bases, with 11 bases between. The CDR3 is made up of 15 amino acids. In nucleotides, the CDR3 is TGTGCCAGCAGCCCCCCCGCGGCCTCTGGAAACACCATATATTTT. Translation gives CASSPPAASGNTIYF.

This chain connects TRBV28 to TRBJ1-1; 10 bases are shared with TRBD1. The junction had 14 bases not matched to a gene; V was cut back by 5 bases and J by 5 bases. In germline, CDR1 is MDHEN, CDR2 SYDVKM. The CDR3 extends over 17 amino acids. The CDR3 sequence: CASSTKDRGLRNTEAFF. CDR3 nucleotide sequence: TGTGCCAGCAGTACCAAAGACAGGGGGCTTCGGAATACTGAAGCTTTCTTT.

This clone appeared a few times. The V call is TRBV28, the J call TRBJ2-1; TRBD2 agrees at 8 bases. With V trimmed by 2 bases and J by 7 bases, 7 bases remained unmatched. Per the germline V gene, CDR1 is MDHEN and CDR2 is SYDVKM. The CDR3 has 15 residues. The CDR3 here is CASSLPGGGRNEQFF. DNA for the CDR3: TGTGCCAGCAGTTTACCCGGGGGGGGGCGAAATGAGCAGTTCTTC.

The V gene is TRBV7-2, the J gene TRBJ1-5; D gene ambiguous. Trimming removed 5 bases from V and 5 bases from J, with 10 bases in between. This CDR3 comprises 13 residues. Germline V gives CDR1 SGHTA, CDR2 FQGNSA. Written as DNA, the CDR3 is TGTGCCAGCAGCCCCTACCGAGATCAGCCCCAGCATTTT. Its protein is CASSPYRDQPQHF. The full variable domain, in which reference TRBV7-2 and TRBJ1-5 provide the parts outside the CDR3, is GAGVSQSPSNKVTEKGKDVELRCDPISGHTALYWYRQSLGQGLEFLIYFQGNSAPDKSGLPSDRFSAERTGGSVSTLTIQRTQQEDSAVYLCASSPYRDQPQHFGDGTRLSIL.

The CDR3 region is CASSLQVNYGYTF. CDR3 coding DNA: TGTGCCAGCAGCTTACAGGTCAACTATGGCTACACCTTC. The chain couples TRBV7-2 to TRBJ1-2; D uncertain. This CDR3 has 13 amino acids. Germline V CDR1 and CDR2: SGHTA, FQGNSA. The germline V and J ends were trimmed by 2 bases and 2 bases, with 6 bases remaining between them.